These 3 T cell receptor beta chains were sequenced from one sample in a study of tumor-infiltrating lymphocytes in primary liver carcinoma. From roughly 20-30 mg of unsorted bulk tissue, DNA and RNA were co-extracted together. Constant-region priming of around 500 ng total RNA yielded TCR beta cDNA. Construction of TCR beta libraries relied on three successive nested multiplex PCR rounds employing slightly modified ARM-PCR. The first two PCR rounds, nine to ten cycles each, used TRBV1-TRBV30 forward primers and a C-beta reverse primer. Using its own MiXCR run on the multiplex PCR reads, TCRdb lists one record per CDR3 protein. The sample shows almost 55,000 distinct CDR3 sequences, roughly 77% of them seen only once. Sequenced input: liver tumor tissue from sampling region 2. As to subset: tumor region T2, inferior pole. The receptor source for this set is a man aged 40-49 years with primary liver carcinoma and hepatitis B virus infection.

The chain uses TRBV28 and TRBJ2-3; possibly TRBD1 or TRBD2 for D (6 bases each). Germline V gene data show CDR1 as MDHEN and CDR2 as SYDVKM. Trimming pared 6 bases from V and 14 bases from J, leaving 15 bases between. The CDR3 spans 11 residues. DNA of the CDR3: TGTGCCAGCAGGGGGGGCGCTGAGCCGTATTTT. The encoded protein is CASRGGAEPYF.

This clonotype was picked up many times. The J gene is TRBJ2-7, the V gene TRBV20-1, with TRBD1 as a possible D gene (5 bases). CDR1 and CDR2 (germline): DFQATT, SNEGSKA (reference sequence). V was trimmed by 5 bases and J by 4 bases, leaving 9 bases between them. The CDR3 is made up of 11 amino acids. The CDR3 bases are TGCAGTGCTTCATCAGGGTACGAGCAGTACTTC. Its translation is CSASSGYEQYF.

Notes on this clonotype: The junction shows a germline mismatch at one end, possibly a read error. This chain connects TRBV4-1 to TRBJ2-3, with no clear D. CDR1 and CDR2 from the germline V gene are MGHRA and YSYEKL. The CDR3 totals 13 residues. Written as DNA, the CDR3 is TGTGCCAGCAGCCCGTGGGGCACAGATACGCAGTATTTT. Its protein is CASSPWGTDTQYF.